The 30 T cell receptor beta chains below were found in one sample sequenced in a study of blood T cell repertoires in COVID-19. Clones were read by immunoSEQ multiplex PCR, and TCRdb kept only the in-frame ones, dropping some. The data contain roughly 330,000 clones, 70% to 90% of them singletons. Specimen: PBMCs or T cells enriched from blood (not recorded which). Receptors originate from a woman younger than 30 who had recovered from COVID-19.

The chain is built from TRBV7-9 and TRBJ1-4; a possible D gene is TRBD1 (5 bases). In germline, CDR1 is SEHNR, CDR2 FQNEAQ (reference sequence). Trimming removed 9 bases from V and 3 bases from J, with 11 bases in between. The CDR3 sequence is 13 residues long. CDR3 nucleotide sequence: TGTGCCAGTGGGTCGGGGGCTAATGAAAAACTGTTTTTT. Its protein product is CASGSGANEKLFF.

The chain carries TRBV30 and TRBJ2-7; TRBD2 is a possible D gene (5 bases). Per the germline V gene, CDR1 is GTSNPN and CDR2 is SVGIG (reference sequence). This CDR3 is built from 15 residues. With 0 bases removed from V and 0 bases from J, the gap between germline ends came to 12 bases. CDR3 nucleotide sequence: TGTGCCTGGAGTGTACTTGCCGGGAACTCCTACGAGCAGTACTTC. Protein: CAWSVLAGNSYEQYF.

This chain uses TRBV5-1 with TRBJ2-3; tentatively, D is TRBD1 (6 bases). CDR3 length: 14 residues. Trimming shortened V by 0 bases and J by 3 bases, and 8 bases separated the two germline ends. Germline V lookup: CDR1 SGHRS, CDR2 YFSETQ. In DNA, the CDR3 is TGCGCCAGCAGCTTGGGACAGGAGACAGATACGCAGTATTTT. Residues: CASSLGQETDTQYF.

A few counts support this clone. This chain links TRBV14 with TRBJ1-2; D is unresolved. The CDR3 has 16 residues. Trimming removed 1 base at V and 2 bases at J, with 14 bases between. From germline, CDR1 is SGHDN and CDR2 FVKESK. For the CDR3, the DNA is TGTGCCAGCAGCCAAGTCTCCGAAGGGAGAAACTATGGCTACACCTTC. It encodes CASSQVSEGRNYGYTF.

The rearrangement uses TRBV4-2 and TRBJ2-4; tentatively, D is TRBD2 (6 bases). The CDR3 consists of 12 residues. In germline, CDR1 is LGHNA, CDR2 YNFKEQ. The V end was cut by 1 base, the J end by 9 bases, with 7 bases between. CDR3 nucleotide sequence: TGTGCCAGCAGCCAAGGGGGAGGCATTCAGTACTTC. It yields the protein CASSQGGGIQYF.

With regard to this clone: Within the sample, other DNA sequences also encode this same CDR3. The chain carries TRBV18 and TRBJ2-3, with D hard to call. Germline V lookup: CDR1 KGHSH, CDR2 LQKENI. The CDR3 is 13 residues long. Trimming pared 0 bases from V and 3 bases from J, leaving 4 bases between. CDR3 residues: CASSPPSTDTQYF. The CDR3, as DNA: TGTGCCAGCTCACCACCGTCGACAGATACGCAGTATTTT.

The chain recombines TRBV19 with TRBJ2-3, with D uncertain. The germline V and J ends were trimmed by 3 bases and 4 bases, with 11 bases remaining between them. Germline V gene lookup returns CDR1 LNHDA and CDR2 SQIVND (reference sequence). This CDR3 has 14 amino acids. Here the CDR3 reads CASSILASSDTQYF. The CDR3 nucleotides are TGTGCCAGTAGTATTTTAGCATCATCAGATACGCAGTATTTT.

The V and J genes are TRBV27 and TRBJ2-3; 13 nucleotides match TRBD2. The CDR3 has 16 amino acids. Looked up from germline, CDR1 is MNHEY and CDR2 is SMNVEV (reference sequence). V shed 2 bases, J shed 1 base, and the junction held 0 bases outside the gene matches. The DNA for the CDR3 is TGTGCCAGCAGTTTAGGGACTAGCGGGGGCACAGATACGCAGTATTTT. It specifies CASSLGTSGGTDTQYF.

The gene calls are TRBV6-1 and TRBJ2-7; maybe TRBD1 (5 bases). Trimming left V 2 bases short and J 4 bases short, with 21 bases between. Germline assignment: CDR1 MNHNS and CDR2 SASEGT. CDR3 length: 17 residues. CDR3 sequence reads: CASSELWGIPSSYEQYF. For the CDR3, the DNA is TGTGCCAGCAGTGAATTATGGGGCATACCCTCCAGTTACGAGCAGTACTTC.

This clone has only one observation. The chain couples TRBV28 to TRBJ1-1; 9 nucleotides line up with TRBD1. J gave up 9 bases and V 10 bases, and 9 bases lay outside the gene matches. The germline gives CDR1 MDHEN, CDR2 SYDVKM. The CDR3 loop spans 12 amino acids. This CDR3 is CAIITGTGKAFF. The CDR3, as DNA: TGTGCCATCATAACAGGGACAGGGAAAGCTTTCTTT.

The chain carries TRBV6-5 and TRBJ1-2; TRBD1 is a possible D gene (5 bases). Germline loops: CDR1 MNHEY, CDR2 SVGAGI. The V end lost 0 bases, the J end lost 4 bases, and 12 bases lay between the germline ends. This CDR3 spans 15 amino acids. The CDR3 sequence is CASSYSAGLPYGYTF. CDR3 DNA: TGTGCCAGCAGTTACTCGGCAGGGTTGCCCTATGGCTACACCTTC.

V gene TRBV6-5 combines with J gene TRBJ1-5, with D possibly being TRBD1 (5 bases). The CDR3 loop spans 12 amino acids. Between the trimmed V and J ends, which lost 6 bases and 12 bases, there was a span of 15 bases. Per germline, CDR1 MNHEY and CDR2 SVGAGI. DNA for the CDR3: TGTGCCAGCAGCCTTACAGGTCCCGTCCAGCATTTT. Translated, it gives CASSLTGPVQHF.

In this sample, this clone turned up a few times. This chain joins TRBV3-1 (or the pseudogene TRBV3-2) and TRBJ2-4; possibly TRBD1 for D (7 bases). V was shortened by 4 bases and J by 7 bases, with 20 bases between the two germline ends. Germline loops: CDR1 LGHDT, CDR2 YNNKEL (reference sequence). There are 16 residues in the CDR3. CDR3 loop: CASSPLAGRGENIQYF. The CDR3 nucleotides are TGTGCCAGCAGCCCTTTAGCTGGCAGGGGGGAGAACATTCAGTACTTC.

The chain uses TRBV19 and TRBJ2-7; the match to TRBD2 covers 11 bases. The CDR3 runs 17 residues. V trimming: 2 bases; J trimming: 5 bases; junction bases outside the gene matches: 11. Germline V gene lookup returns CDR1 LNHDA and CDR2 SQIVND (reference sequence). The CDR3 region has the DNA TGTGCCAGTAGTATATCACCGACTAGCGGGGATCGGAACGAGCAGTACTTC. This codes for CASSISPTSGDRNEQYF.

This chain uses TRBV5-4 with TRBJ2-3, with 14 bases identical to TRBD2. Unmatched junction bases numbered 11, after V lost 4 bases and J lost 7 bases. The length of the CDR3 is 17 residues. Germline-derived CDR1 and CDR2 are SGHNT and YYREEE (reference sequence). The CDR3 is CASSVTKGLAGDNTQYF. The CDR3 DNA reads as TGTGCCAGCAGCGTGACGAAGGGACTAGCGGGAGACAATACGCAGTATTTT.

This chain uses TRBV7-8 with TRBJ1-1; 10 nucleotides line up with TRBD1. After removal of 1 base from V and 4 bases from J, the junction contained 6 bases not matched to a gene. Germline loops: CDR1 SGHVS, CDR2 FQNEAQ. The CDR3 totals 16 residues. The CDR3 loop is CASSLDPGTGVTEAFF. CDR3 bases: TGTGCCAGCAGCTTAGATCCCGGGACAGGGGTCACTGAAGCTTTCTTT.

The rearrangement joins TRBV19 to TRBJ1-4, with D possibly matching TRBD1 (5 bases). Trimming removed 8 bases from V and 0 bases from J, with 13 bases in between. Germline loops: CDR1 LNHDA, CDR2 SQIVND (reference sequence). This CDR3 has 15 residues. In nucleotides, the CDR3 is TGTGCCAGTTCCGAGGACACCACAACTAATGAAAAACTGTTTTTT. Translating gives CASSEDTTTNEKLFF.

The CDR3 coding sequence is TGTGCCAGCTCACCACCGGGGGCACTCATGAACACTGAAGCTTTCTTT. It encodes CASSPPGALMNTEAFF. The V gene is TRBV18, the J gene TRBJ1-1, with a possible D match to TRBD1 (6 bases). CDR1 is KGHSH and CDR2 is LQKENI in the germline V gene. Trimming stripped 0 bases from V and 0 bases from J, with 11 bases between. This CDR3 contains 16 residues. Variable domain in full (rest from reference TRBV18 and TRBJ1-1): NAGVMQNPRHLVRRRGQEARLRCSPMKGHSHVYWYRQLPEEGLKFMVYLQKENIIDESGMPKERFSAEFPKEGPSILRIQQVVRGDSAAYFCASSPPGALMNTEAFFGQGTRLTVV.

V gene TRBV19 combines with J gene TRBJ1-5; TRBD1 agrees at 9 bases. The CDR3 is 16 amino acids. V was pared by 5 bases and J by 4 bases, with 9 bases of the junction left unmatched. Germline V lookup: CDR1 LNHDA, CDR2 SQIVND (reference sequence). The CDR3 region is CASSDTGGVWNQPQHF. The CDR3 DNA reads as TGTGCCAGTAGTGATACAGGGGGCGTTTGGAATCAGCCCCAGCATTTT.

This clone occurred once. The chain combines TRBV7-8 with TRBJ1-5, with 10 bases lining up with TRBD1. After removal of 5 bases from V and 6 bases from J, the junction contained 7 bases not matched to a gene. Germline V gene lookup returns CDR1 SGHVS and CDR2 FQNEAQ. The CDR3 totals 15 residues. The CDR3 here is CASSPERTGGQPQHF. In DNA form, the CDR3 reads TGTGCCAGCAGCCCCGAAAGGACAGGGGGTCAGCCCCAGCATTTT.

The V gene is TRBV28, the J gene TRBJ1-5; D may be TRBD1 (5 bases). The CDR3 runs to 14 residues. The germline CDR1 and CDR2 sequences are MDHEN and SYDVKM. V lost 2 bases and J 4 bases, leaving 9 bases between the germline ends. The CDR3 DNA is TGTGCCAGCAGTTTAGTACAGGTTAATCAGCCCCAGCATTTT. Protein: CASSLVQVNQPQHF.

The rearrangement uses TRBV24-1 and TRBJ2-2; no reliable D call. CDR1 is KGHDR, CDR2 SFDVKD, per germline. This CDR3 region has 15 residues. Trimming cost V 2 bases and J 4 bases, with 10 bases left between them. CDR3 residues: CATSDSRKSTGELFF. For the CDR3, the DNA is TGTGCCACCAGTGATTCGAGGAAATCCACCGGGGAGCTGTTTTTT.

The J gene is TRBJ1-2, the V gene TRBV19; 8 bases are a match to TRBD1. The CDR3 is 15 amino acids. Germline CDR1 LNHDA, CDR2 SQIVND (reference sequence). The V and J ends lost 7 bases and 7 bases, in that order; junction bases with no gene match: 14. For the CDR3, the DNA is TGTGCCAGTACCCTGGCGGCAGGGGGCTTCTCTGGCTACACCTTC. Its protein product is CASTLAAGGFSGYTF.

V gene TRBV28 combines with J gene TRBJ2-3; possible D gene TRBD2, 6 bases. The germline gives CDR1 MDHEN, CDR2 SYDVKM. Trimming took 6 bases from V and 6 from J, leaving 16 bases between them. The CDR3 runs 14 residues. The CDR3 sequence: CASSMGGEWDTQYF. The CDR3 bases are TGTGCCAGCAGCATGGGGGGAGAGTGGGATACGCAGTATTTT.

This clone came up a few times. V gene TRBV28 combines with J gene TRBJ2-1; D not resolved. The CDR3 length is 15 residues. Trimming took 4 bases from V and 0 from J, leaving 10 bases between them. CDR1 and CDR2 (germline): MDHEN, SYDVKM. The CDR3 coding sequence is TGTGCCAGCAGTTCCTCACTGAGCTCCTACAATGAGCAGTTCTTC. Translated, it gives CASSSSLSSYNEQFF.

The gene calls are TRBV5-1 and TRBJ2-2, with 7 bases matching TRBD1. The germline V gene encodes CDR1 SGHRS and CDR2 YFSETQ. The CDR3 has 14 amino acids. V trimming: 3 bases; J trimming: 1 base; junction bases outside the gene matches: 0. The CDR3 DNA follows: TGCGCCAGCAGCTGGACAGGGAACACCGGGGAGCTGTTTTTT. Amino acids: CASSWTGNTGELFF.

This clone turned up a few times. The chain recombines TRBV19 with TRBJ1-3, with 10 bases matching TRBD1. V dropped 7 bases and J dropped 0; count of bases not matched to a gene: 6. Germline V CDR1 and CDR2: LNHDA, SQIVND (reference sequence). The CDR3 loop spans 16 amino acids. CDR3 DNA: TGTGCCAGTACCGTGACAGGGGGCGCCTCTGGAAACACCATATATTTT. Its protein product is CASTVTGGASGNTIYF.

DNA of the CDR3: TGTGCCAGCGGCACGGGACTAGCGGGGCCAAATGAGCAGTTCTTC. It specifies CASGTGLAGPNEQFF. V gene TRBV5-5 combines with J gene TRBJ2-1, with 13 bases identical to TRBD2. This CDR3 is 15 amino acids long. The germline CDR1 and CDR2 sequences are SGHKS and YYEKEE (reference sequence). With 7 bases clipped from V and 7 bases from J, the junction kept 8 bases outside the gene matches.

This chain links TRBV19 with TRBJ2-3, with 11 bases identical to TRBD2. This CDR3 has 15 amino acids. J was trimmed by 6 bases and V by 4 bases; bases with no gene match: 6. Per germline, CDR1 LNHDA and CDR2 SQIVND (reference sequence). The CDR3 here is CASSTLAGVLDTQYF. The CDR3 coding sequence is TGTGCCAGTAGTACACTAGCGGGAGTTTTGGATACGCAGTATTTT.

This clone was counted once. The V and J genes are TRBV2 and TRBJ1-1; 8 nucleotides line up with TRBD1. The length of the CDR3 is 15 residues. CDR1 and CDR2 from the germline V gene are SNHLY and FYNNEI. V shed 4 bases and J 4 bases; nucleotides not matched to a gene: 8. CDR3 protein: CASSGAGGSGTEAFF. CDR3 DNA sequence: TGTGCCAGCAGTGGGGCAGGGGGCAGCGGCACTGAAGCTTTCTTT.